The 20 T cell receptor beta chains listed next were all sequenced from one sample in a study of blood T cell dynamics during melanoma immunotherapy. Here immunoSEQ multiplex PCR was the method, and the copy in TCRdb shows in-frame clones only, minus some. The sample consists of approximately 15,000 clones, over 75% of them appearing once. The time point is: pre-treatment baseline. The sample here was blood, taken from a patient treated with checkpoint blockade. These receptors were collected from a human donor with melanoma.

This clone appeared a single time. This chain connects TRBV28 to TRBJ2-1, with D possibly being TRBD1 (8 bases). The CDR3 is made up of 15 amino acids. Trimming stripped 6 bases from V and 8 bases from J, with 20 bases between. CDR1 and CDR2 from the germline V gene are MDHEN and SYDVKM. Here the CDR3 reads CASRKRTGRVDEQFF. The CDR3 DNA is TGTGCCAGCAGGAAACGGACAGGGAGGGTCGATGAGCAGTTCTTC.

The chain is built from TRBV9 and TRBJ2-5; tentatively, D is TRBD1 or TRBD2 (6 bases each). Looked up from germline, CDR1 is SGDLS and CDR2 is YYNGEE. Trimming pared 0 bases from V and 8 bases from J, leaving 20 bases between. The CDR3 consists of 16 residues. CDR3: CASSVAGGGELRTQYF. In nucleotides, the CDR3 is TGTGCCAGCAGCGTAGCTGGAGGGGGAGAACTACGTACCCAGTACTTC.

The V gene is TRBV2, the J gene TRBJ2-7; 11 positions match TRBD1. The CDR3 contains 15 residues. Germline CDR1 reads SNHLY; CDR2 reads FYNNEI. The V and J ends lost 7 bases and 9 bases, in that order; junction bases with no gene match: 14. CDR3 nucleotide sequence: TGTGCCAGCACCCCTGGCGGGACAGGGGGATCGGGGCAGTACTTC. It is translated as CASTPGGTGGSGQYF.

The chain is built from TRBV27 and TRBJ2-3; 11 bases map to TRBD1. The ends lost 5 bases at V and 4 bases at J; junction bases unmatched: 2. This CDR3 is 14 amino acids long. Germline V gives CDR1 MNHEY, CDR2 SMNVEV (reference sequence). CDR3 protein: CASSRTGGPDTQYF. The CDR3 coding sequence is TGTGCCAGCAGTCGGACAGGGGGCCCAGATACGCAGTATTTT.

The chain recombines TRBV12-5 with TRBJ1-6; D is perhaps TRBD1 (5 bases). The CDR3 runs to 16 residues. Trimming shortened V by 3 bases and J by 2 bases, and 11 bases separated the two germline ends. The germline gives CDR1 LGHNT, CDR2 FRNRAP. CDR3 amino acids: CASGLAGKPYNSPLHF. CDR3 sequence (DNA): TGTGCTAGTGGTTTAGCAGGGAAACCCTATAATTCACCCCTCCACTTT.

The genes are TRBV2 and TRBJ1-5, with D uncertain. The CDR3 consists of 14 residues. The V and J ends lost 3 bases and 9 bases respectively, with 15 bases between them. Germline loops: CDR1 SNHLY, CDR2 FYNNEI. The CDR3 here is CASSDARNYAPQHF. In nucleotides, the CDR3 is TGTGCCAGCAGTGATGCCAGGAACTACGCGCCCCAGCATTTT. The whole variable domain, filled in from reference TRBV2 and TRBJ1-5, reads EPEVTQTPSHQVTQMGQEVILRCVPISNHLYFYWYRQILGQKVEFLVSFYNNEISEKSEIFDDQFSVERPDGSNFTLKIRSTKLEDSAMYFCASSDARNYAPQHFGDGTRLSIL.

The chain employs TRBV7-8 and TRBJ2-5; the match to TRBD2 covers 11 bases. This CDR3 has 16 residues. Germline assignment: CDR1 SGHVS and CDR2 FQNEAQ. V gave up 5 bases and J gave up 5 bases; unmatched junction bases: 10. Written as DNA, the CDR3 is TGTGCCAGCAGCAAACTAGCGGGGGACCTTCTGGAGACCCAGTACTTC. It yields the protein CASSKLAGDLLETQYF.

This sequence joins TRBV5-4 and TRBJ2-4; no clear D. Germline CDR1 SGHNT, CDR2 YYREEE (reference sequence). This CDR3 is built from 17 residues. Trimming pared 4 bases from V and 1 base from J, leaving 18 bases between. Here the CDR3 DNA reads TGTGCCAGCAGCACGAAAACCAAATTGCAGGCCAAAAACATTCAGTACTTC. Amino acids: CASSTKTKLQAKNIQYF.

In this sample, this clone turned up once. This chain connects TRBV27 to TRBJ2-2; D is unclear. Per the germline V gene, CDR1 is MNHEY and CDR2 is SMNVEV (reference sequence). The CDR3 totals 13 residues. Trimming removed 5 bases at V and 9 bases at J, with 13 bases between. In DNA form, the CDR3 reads TGTGCCAGCAGTCAATGGGCGAAGAGGGAGCTGTTTTTT. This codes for CASSQWAKRELFF.

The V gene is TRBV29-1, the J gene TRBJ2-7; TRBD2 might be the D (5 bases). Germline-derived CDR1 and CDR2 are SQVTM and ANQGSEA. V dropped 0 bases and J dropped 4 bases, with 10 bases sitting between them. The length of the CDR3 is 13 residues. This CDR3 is CSVEDERLYEQYF. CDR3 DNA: TGCAGCGTTGAAGACGAACGACTATACGAGCAGTACTTC.

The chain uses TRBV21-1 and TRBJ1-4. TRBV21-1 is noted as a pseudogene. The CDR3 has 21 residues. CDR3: CASSPRQSAGHPSATNEKLFF. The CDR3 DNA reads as TGTGCCAGCAGCCCTCGACAAAGCGCAGGCCACCCCTCTGCAACTAATGAAAAACTGTTTTTT.

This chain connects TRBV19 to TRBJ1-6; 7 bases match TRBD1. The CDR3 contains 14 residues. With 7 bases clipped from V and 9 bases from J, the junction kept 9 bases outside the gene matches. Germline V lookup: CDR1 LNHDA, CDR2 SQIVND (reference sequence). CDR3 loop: CASKGETGSSPLHF. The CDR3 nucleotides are TGTGCCAGTAAGGGTGAGACAGGGAGTTCACCCCTCCACTTT. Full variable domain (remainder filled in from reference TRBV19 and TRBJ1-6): DGGITQSPKYLFRKEGQNVTLSCEQNLNHDAMYWYRQDPGQGLRLIYYSQIVNDFQKGDIAEGYSVSREKKESFPLTVTSAQKNPTAFYLCASKGETGSSPLHFGNGTRLTVT.

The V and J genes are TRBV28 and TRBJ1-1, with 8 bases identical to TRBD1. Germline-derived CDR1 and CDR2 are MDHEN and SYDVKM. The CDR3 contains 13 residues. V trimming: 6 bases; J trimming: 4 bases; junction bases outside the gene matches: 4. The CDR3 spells CASRQTGATEAFF. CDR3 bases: TGTGCCAGCAGGCAGACAGGGGCCACTGAAGCTTTCTTT.

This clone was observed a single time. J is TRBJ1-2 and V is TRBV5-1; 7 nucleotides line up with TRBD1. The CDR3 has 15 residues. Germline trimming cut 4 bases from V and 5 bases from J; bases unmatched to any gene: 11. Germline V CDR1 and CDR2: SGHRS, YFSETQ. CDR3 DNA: TGCGCCAGCAGCGAGAACAGGGGAGGTCCTTATGGCTACACCTTC. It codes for CASSENRGGPYGYTF.

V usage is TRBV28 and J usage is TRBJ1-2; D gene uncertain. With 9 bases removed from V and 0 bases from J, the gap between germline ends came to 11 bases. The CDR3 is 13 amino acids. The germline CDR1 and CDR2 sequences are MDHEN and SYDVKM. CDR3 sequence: CASTDLSNYGYTF. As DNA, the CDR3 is TGTGCCAGTACGGACCTTTCTAACTATGGCTACACCTTC.

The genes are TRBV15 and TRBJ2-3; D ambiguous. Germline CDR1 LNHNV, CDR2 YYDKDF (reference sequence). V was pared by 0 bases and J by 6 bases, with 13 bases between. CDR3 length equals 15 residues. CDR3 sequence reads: CATSRDLRSWDTQYF. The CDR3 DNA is TGTGCCACCAGCAGAGATCTGCGGTCATGGGATACGCAGTATTTT.

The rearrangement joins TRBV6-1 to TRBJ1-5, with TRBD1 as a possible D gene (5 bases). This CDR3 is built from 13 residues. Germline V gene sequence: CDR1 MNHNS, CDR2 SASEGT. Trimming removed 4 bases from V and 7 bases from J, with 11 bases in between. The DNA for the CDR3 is TGTGCCAGCAGTGGGACAAATTTCCAGCCCCAGCATTTT. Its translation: CASSGTNFQPQHF.

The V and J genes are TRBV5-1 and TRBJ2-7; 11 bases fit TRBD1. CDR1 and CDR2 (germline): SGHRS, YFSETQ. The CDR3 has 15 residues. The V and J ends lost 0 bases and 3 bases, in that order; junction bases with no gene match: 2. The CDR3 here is CASSLGTGGFYEQYF. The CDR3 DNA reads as TGCGCCAGCAGCTTGGGGACAGGGGGCTTCTACGAGCAGTACTTC.

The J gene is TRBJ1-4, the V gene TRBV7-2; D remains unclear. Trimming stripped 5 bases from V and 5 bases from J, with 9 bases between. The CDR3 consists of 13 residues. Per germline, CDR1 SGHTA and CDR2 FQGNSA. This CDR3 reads CASSPRSNEKLFF. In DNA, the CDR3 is TGTGCCAGCAGCCCCCGTTCCAATGAAAAACTGTTTTTT.

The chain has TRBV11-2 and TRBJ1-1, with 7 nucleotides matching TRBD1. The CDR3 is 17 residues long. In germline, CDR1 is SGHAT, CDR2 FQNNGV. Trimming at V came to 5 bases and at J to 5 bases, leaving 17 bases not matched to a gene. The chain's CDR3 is CASSGGRYDRAGTEAFF. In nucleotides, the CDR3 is TGTGCCAGCAGCGGTGGGAGATATGACAGGGCGGGGACTGAAGCTTTCTTT. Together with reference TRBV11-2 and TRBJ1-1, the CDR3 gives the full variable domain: EAGVAQSPRYKIIEKRQSVAFWCNPISGHATLYWYQQILGQGPKLLIQFQNNGVVDDSQLPKDRFSAERLKGVDSTLKIQPAKLEDSAVYLCASSGGRYDRAGTEAFFGQGTRLTVV.